These 25 T cell receptor beta chains were sequenced from one sample in a study of TIL therapy for anti-PD-1-resistant metastatic lung cancer. Indicated time point: pre-treatment sample, taken before nivolumab and TIL therapy. Sequencing used immunoSEQ v3. Sequenced by immunoSEQ multiplex PCR; TCRdb stores in-frame clones only, minus some. The table lists tens of thousands of clones, around 69% of them singletons. Sequenced material: blood, taken at baseline. Receptors originate from a person between 30 and 79 years old with non-small cell lung cancer.

This clone was observed a few times. The chain uses TRBV7-9 and TRBJ2-6; D is possibly TRBD1 or TRBD2 (6 bases each). This CDR3 contains 15 residues. Trimming stripped 5 bases from V and 4 bases from J, with 12 bases between. Germline CDR1 and CDR2: SEHNR and FQNEAQ (reference sequence). DNA of the CDR3: TGTGCCAGCAGCGGGGGGCGACTCGGGGCCAACGTCCTGACTTTC. Its translation is CASSGGRLGANVLTF.

The V gene is TRBV7-6, the J gene TRBJ2-3; D is uncertain. Germline CDR1 reads SGHVS; CDR2 reads FNYEAQ. The CDR3 runs 15 residues. Trimming took off 1 base at V and 6 bases at J, with 14 bases between the two ends. CDR3 sequence: CASSLDPGSGDTQYF. In DNA form, the CDR3 reads TGTGCCAGCAGCTTAGATCCTGGATCTGGTGATACGCAGTATTTT.

This chain's CDR3 is CASSYLRGALEQFF. CDR3 nucleotides: TGTGCCAGCAGTTATCTCCGGGGTGCTCTTGAGCAGTTCTTC. The rearrangement uses TRBV6-5 and TRBJ2-1; a possible D gene is TRBD2 (5 bases). This CDR3 comprises 14 residues. Looked up from germline, CDR1 is MNHEY and CDR2 is SVGAGI. Trimming removed 3 bases at V and 9 bases at J, with 15 bases between.

V gene TRBV29-1 combines with J gene TRBJ2-3; no firm D call. Germline V gives CDR1 SQVTM, CDR2 ANQGSEA. The V gene lost 8 bases and the J gene lost 2 bases, with 11 bases spanning the gap. The CDR3 has 12 residues. In nucleotides, the CDR3 is TGCAGCCCCCTGGGCGACACAGATACGCAGTATTTT. Residues: CSPLGDTDTQYF.

The chain carries TRBV27 and TRBJ2-2; D not certain. The V and J ends lost 4 bases and 5 bases respectively, with 14 bases between them. The CDR3 is 15 amino acids. In germline, CDR1 is MNHEY, CDR2 SMNVEV (reference sequence). This CDR3 reads CASSSLGFRTGELFF. The CDR3 DNA is TGTGCCAGCAGTTCCCTCGGGTTCCGTACCGGGGAGCTGTTTTTT.

The chain joins TRBV28 to TRBJ1-6; 7 bases align to TRBD1. The CDR3 loop spans 15 amino acids. CDR1 is MDHEN, CDR2 SYDVKM, per germline. V gave up 6 bases and J gave up 6 bases; unmatched junction bases: 8. Here the CDR3 reads CASSQPTGANSPLHF. The CDR3 bases are TGTGCCAGCAGCCAACCCACAGGGGCTAATTCACCCCTCCACTTT.

The chain couples TRBV25-1 to TRBJ2-3; 13 nucleotides match TRBD2. The CDR3 has 17 residues. Germline V gene data show CDR1 as MGHDK and CDR2 as SYGVNS. The V gene end was trimmed by 5 bases and the J gene end by 9 bases; junction bases not matched to a gene: 14. The CDR3 region is CASSPLLLAGGQETQYF. CDR3 nucleotides: TGTGCCAGCAGTCCCCTCCTACTAGCGGGGGGGCAGGAGACGCAGTATTTT.

This sequence joins TRBV15 and TRBJ2-1, with D hard to call. The V and J ends lost 1 base and 4 bases respectively, with 5 bases between them. The CDR3 runs to 13 residues. Germline V lookup: CDR1 LNHNV, CDR2 YYDKDF (reference sequence). CDR3 region: CATSRGGYNEQFF. CDR3 coding DNA: TGTGCCACCAGCAGAGGTGGGTACAATGAGCAGTTCTTC.

This clone occurred once. The CDR3: CASSLARRNTGELFF. For the CDR3, the DNA is TGTGCCAGCAGCTTAGCCCGACGGAACACCGGGGAGCTGTTTTTT. This chain connects TRBV7-2 to TRBJ2-2; no clear D gene. Per germline, CDR1 SGHTA and CDR2 FQGNSA. The CDR3 is 15 amino acids. V lost 0 bases, J lost 1 base, and 6 bases lay in between.

V usage is TRBV10-2 and J usage is TRBJ2-2, with 7 nucleotides matching TRBD2. The germline CDR1 and CDR2 sequences are WSHSY and SAAADI. CDR3 length equals 14 residues. V shed 7 bases and J 4 bases; nucleotides not matched to a gene: 6. CDR3 sequence: CASKAGIFTGELFF. CDR3 in DNA: TGCGCCAGCAAAGCGGGGATATTCACCGGGGAGCTGTTTTTT.

This clone was seen just once. The V call is TRBV6-1, the J call TRBJ2-7; tentative D call: TRBD2 (5 bases). The V gene's germline CDR1 is MNHNS and CDR2 SASEGT. V was trimmed by 2 bases and J by 3 bases, leaving 8 bases between them. There are 13 residues in the CDR3. The CDR3, as DNA: TGTGCCAGCAGTGAAATGAGGGACTACGAGCAGTACTTC. It specifies CASSEMRDYEQYF.

A single count supports this clone. Here the CDR3 reads CASSQDGAGGTGELFF. Here the CDR3 DNA reads TGTGCCAGCAGCCAAGATGGAGCGGGAGGTACCGGGGAGCTGTTTTTT. The gene calls are TRBV4-2 and TRBJ2-2, with 9 bases fitting TRBD2. The CDR3 spans 16 residues. V shed 0 bases and J 5 bases; nucleotides not matched to a gene: 4. The germline V gene has CDR1 LGHNA and CDR2 YNFKEQ.

Here the CDR3 reads CASSSGRNSNQPQHF. CDR3 nucleotides: TGTGCCAGCAGCTCAGGACGGAATAGCAATCAGCCCCAGCATTTT. The V and J genes are TRBV11-3 and TRBJ1-5, with D unclear. Germline-derived CDR1 and CDR2 are SGHNT and YENEEA. This CDR3 comprises 15 residues. V lost 4 bases, J lost 0 bases, and 10 bases lay in between.

The rearrangement uses TRBV9 and TRBJ1-1, with D perhaps matching TRBD1 (6 bases). Trimming removed 0 bases from V and 4 bases from J, with 13 bases in between. CDR1 is SGDLS and CDR2 is YYNGEE in the germline V gene. This CDR3 is 15 amino acids long. The CDR3: CASSVASTGPTEAFF. The CDR3 DNA reads as TGTGCCAGCAGCGTAGCCTCAACAGGGCCCACTGAAGCTTTCTTT.

This clone was counted ten times or more. The chain has TRBV27 and TRBJ2-5; tentatively, D is TRBD2 (5 bases). The CDR3 sequence is 14 residues long. Germline-derived CDR1 and CDR2 are MNHEY and SMNVEV (reference sequence). V was shortened by 2 bases and J by 2 bases, with 9 bases between the two germline ends. The CDR3 sequence is CASSLLAPQETQYF. In nucleotides, the CDR3 is TGTGCCAGCAGTTTACTAGCCCCACAAGAGACCCAGTACTTC.

This chain links TRBV19 with TRBJ2-5; the D gene could be TRBD1 or TRBD2 (5 bases each). Germline CDR1 is LNHDA and CDR2 is SQIVND (reference sequence). This CDR3 has 12 residues. V was pared by 6 bases and J by 5 bases, with 10 bases between. The CDR3 reads CASSIGAETQYF. CDR3 sequence (DNA): TGTGCCAGTAGCATCGGGGCGGAGACCCAGTACTTC.

CDR3 in DNA: TGTGCCAGCTCCCCGCTTAGTTATCTAAAGCCTGAAGCTTTCTTT. Protein sequence: CASSPLSYLKPEAFF. The rearrangement links TRBV18 to TRBJ1-1; D remains unclear. Germline-derived CDR1 and CDR2 are KGHSH and LQKENI. Trimming removed 6 bases at V and 6 bases at J, with 20 bases between. This CDR3 region has 15 residues.

This rearrangement joins TRBV5-5 to TRBJ2-7; D perhaps matches TRBD2 (6 bases). Germline V CDR1 and CDR2: SGHKS, YYEKEE (reference sequence). V was clipped by 0 bases and J by 11 bases, with 12 bases between them. The CDR3 is made up of 12 amino acids. CDR3 in DNA: TGTGCCAGCAGCTTGGCCAGGGAGCGGGAGTACTTC. This gives the protein CASSLAREREYF.

This chain joins TRBV7-6 and TRBJ1-1; TRBD1 is a possible D gene (5 bases). Trimming took 4 bases from V and 5 from J, leaving 14 bases between them. CDR1 and CDR2 from the germline V gene are SGHVS and FNYEAQ. This CDR3 has 14 residues. The CDR3 region is CASSSGDGGTEAFF. The CDR3 region has the DNA TGTGCCAGCAGCTCGGGGGACGGGGGAACTGAAGCTTTCTTT.

The chain couples TRBV28 to TRBJ2-7; D may match TRBD1 or TRBD2 (6 bases each). The V end lost 7 bases, the J end lost 0 bases, and 10 bases lay between the germline ends. The CDR3 spans 13 residues. CDR1 and CDR2 (germline): MDHEN, SYDVKM. CDR3 nucleotide sequence: TGTGCCAGCACTCGGGGGCCCTCCTACGAGCAGTACTTC. Translated: CASTRGPSYEQYF.

This clone appeared once. The V call is TRBV10-3, the J call TRBJ2-5, with a tentative D call TRBD1 (6 bases). CDR3 length equals 18 residues. The germline V and J ends were trimmed by 6 bases and 9 bases, with 32 bases remaining between them. CDR1 and CDR2 from the germline V gene are ENHRY and SYGVKD. This chain's CDR3 is CAIRTLGHGTCQPVSQYF. DNA for the CDR3: TGTGCCATCAGAACCTTGGGACATGGGACCTGCCAGCCGGTGTCCCAGTACTTC.

The chain carries TRBV7-3 and TRBJ1-1, with unresolved D. The CDR3 totals 13 residues. The germline V gene has CDR1 SGHTA and CDR2 FQGTGA. The V gene lost 0 bases and the J gene lost 3 bases, with 5 bases spanning the gap. The CDR3, as DNA: TGTGCCAGCAGCTTAACGTTGGACACTGAAGCTTTCTTT. It specifies CASSLTLDTEAFF.

By share, this clone ranks as medium-sized. Other nucleotide sequences from this sample produce the same CDR3. The chain couples TRBV7-2 to TRBJ1-5; a possible D gene is TRBD1 (5 bases). The CDR3 length is 15 residues. Trimming pared 2 bases from V and 1 base from J, leaving 9 bases between. Germline V gene lookup returns CDR1 SGHTA and CDR2 FQGNSA. Written as DNA, the CDR3 is TGTGCCAGCAGCTTAAGGTCAGGGAGCAATCAGCCCCAGCATTTT. Translated: CASSLRSGSNQPQHF.

The chain recombines TRBV7-3 with TRBJ1-1; D is unclear. The germline V gene has CDR1 SGHTA and CDR2 FQGTGA. The CDR3 loop spans 13 amino acids. V was trimmed by 5 bases and J by 2 bases, leaving 9 bases between them. CDR3 amino acids: CASSETPNTEAFF. The CDR3 nucleotides are TGTGCCAGCAGCGAGACACCCAACACTGAAGCTTTCTTT.

CDR3 nucleotides: TGTGCCAGCAGCTGGGGTCGGGGGAGAGGATACAATGAGCAGTTCTTC. Translation: CASSWGRGRGYNEQFF. V usage is TRBV7-9 and J usage is TRBJ2-1; possible D gene TRBD2, 6 bases. The CDR3 runs to 16 residues. Germline assignment: CDR1 SEHNR and CDR2 FQNEAQ (reference sequence). Trimming removed 4 bases from V and 4 bases from J, with 17 bases in between.